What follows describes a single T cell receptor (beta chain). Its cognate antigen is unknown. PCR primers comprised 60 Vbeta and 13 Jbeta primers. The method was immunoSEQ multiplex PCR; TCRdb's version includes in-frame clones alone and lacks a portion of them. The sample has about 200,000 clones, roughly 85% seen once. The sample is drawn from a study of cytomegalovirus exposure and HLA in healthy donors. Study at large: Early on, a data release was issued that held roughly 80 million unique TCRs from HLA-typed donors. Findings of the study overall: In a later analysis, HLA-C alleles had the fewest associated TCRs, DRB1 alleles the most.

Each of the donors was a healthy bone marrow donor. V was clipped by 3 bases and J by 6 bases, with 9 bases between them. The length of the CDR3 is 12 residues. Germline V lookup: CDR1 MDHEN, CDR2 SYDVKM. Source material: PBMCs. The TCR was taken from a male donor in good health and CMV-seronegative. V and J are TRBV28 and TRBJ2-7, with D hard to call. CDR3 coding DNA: TGTGCCAGCAGTTTTGAACTCTGCGAGCAGTACTTC. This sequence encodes CASSFELCEQYF.